This paragraph covers one T cell receptor (beta chain) sequence. This sample stems from a study of blood T cell repertoires in COVID-19. Study context: Samples taken during acute and convalescent COVID-19 were collected in the United States, Italy and Spain. From T cells, B-cell-depleted T cells, or PBMCs came the material, which was cDNA or gDNA.

J was trimmed by 3 bases and V by 2 bases; bases with no gene match: 10. Germline V lookup: CDR1 SGHNT, CDR2 YYREEE (reference sequence). The CDR3 is made up of 16 amino acids. In the authors' workflow: It was from reference gene primer amplification that nucleated cell counts were estimated. TCRdb's table, derived via immunoSEQ multiplex PCR, lists solely in-frame clones and lacks some. From that table come the V and J calls and clone size; the DNA was used to work out D and trimming. The profile shows about 220,000 clones, approximately 82% of them singletons. Sequenced material: peripheral blood. This TCR was sampled from a middle-aged man with active or convalescent COVID-19. The rearrangement joins TRBV5-4 to TRBJ2-7; 8 nucleotides line up with TRBD1. The chain's CDR3 is CASSLPGTGTYYEQYF. CDR3 nucleotides: TGTGCCAGCAGCTTACCCGGGACAGGCACCTACTACGAGCAGTACTTC.